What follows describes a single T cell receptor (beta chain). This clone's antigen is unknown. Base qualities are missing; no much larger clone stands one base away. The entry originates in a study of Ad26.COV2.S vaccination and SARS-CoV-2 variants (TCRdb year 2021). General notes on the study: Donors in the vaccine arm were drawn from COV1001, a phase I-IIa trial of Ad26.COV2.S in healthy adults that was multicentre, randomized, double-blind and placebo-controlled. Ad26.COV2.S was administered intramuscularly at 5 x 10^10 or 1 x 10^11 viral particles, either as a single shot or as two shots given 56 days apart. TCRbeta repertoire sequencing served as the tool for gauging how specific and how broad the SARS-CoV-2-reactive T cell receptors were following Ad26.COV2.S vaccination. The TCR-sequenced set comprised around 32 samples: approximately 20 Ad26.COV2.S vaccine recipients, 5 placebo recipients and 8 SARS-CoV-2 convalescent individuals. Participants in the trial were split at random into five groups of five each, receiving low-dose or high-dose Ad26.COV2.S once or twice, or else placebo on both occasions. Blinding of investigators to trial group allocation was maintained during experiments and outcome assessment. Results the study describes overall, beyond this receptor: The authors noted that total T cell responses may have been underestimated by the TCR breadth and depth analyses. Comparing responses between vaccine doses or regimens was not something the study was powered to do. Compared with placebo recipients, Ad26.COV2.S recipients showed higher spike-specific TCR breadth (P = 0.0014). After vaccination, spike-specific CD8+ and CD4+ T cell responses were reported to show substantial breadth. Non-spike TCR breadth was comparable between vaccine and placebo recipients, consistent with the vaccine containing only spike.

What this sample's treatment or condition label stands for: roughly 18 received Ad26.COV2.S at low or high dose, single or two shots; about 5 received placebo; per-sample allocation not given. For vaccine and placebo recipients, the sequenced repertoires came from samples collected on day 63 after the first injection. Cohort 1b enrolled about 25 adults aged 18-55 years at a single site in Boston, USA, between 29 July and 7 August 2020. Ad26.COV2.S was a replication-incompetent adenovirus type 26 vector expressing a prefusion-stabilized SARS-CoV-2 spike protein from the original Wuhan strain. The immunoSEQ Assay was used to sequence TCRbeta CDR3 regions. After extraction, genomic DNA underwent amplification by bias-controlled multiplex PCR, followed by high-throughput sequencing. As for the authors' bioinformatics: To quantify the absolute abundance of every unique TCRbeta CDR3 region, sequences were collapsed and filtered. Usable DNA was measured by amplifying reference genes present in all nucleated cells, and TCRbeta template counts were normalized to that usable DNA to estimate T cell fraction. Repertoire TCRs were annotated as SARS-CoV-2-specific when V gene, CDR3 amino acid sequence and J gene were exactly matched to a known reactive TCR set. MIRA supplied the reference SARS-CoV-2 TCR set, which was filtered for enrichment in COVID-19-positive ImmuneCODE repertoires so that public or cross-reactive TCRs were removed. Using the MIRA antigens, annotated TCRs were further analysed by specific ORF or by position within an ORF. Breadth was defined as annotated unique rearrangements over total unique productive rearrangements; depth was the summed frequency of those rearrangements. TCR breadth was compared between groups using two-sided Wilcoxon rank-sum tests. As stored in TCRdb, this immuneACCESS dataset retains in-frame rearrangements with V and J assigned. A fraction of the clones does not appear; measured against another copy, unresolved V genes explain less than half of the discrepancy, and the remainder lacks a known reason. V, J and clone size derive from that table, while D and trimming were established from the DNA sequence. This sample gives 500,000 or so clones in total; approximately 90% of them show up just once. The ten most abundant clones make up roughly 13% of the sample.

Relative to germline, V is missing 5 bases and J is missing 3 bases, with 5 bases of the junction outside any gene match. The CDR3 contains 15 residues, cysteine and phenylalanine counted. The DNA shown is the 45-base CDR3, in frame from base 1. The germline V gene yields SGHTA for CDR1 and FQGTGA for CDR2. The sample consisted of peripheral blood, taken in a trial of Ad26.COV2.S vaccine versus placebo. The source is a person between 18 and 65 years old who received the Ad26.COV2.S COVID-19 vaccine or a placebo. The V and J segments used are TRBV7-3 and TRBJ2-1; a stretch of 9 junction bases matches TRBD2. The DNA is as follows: TGTGCCAGCAGCCCCCGGACTAGCGACTACAATGAGCAGTTCTTC. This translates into CASSPRTSDYNEQFF.